What follows are 11 T cell receptor beta chains derived from one specimen sequenced in a study of cytotoxic CD8 clonotypes in ibrutinib-treated CLL. Clones were sequenced by immunoSEQ multiplex PCR, and TCRdb holds only the in-frame ones, with some missing. The repertoire holds around 160,000 clones, with more than 65% as singletons. Sequencing was performed on PBMCs, taken after 12 months of ibrutinib treatment. The receptor source for this set is a human donor with chronic lymphocytic leukemia.

This CDR3 is CASSPWSDNYGYTF. CDR3 bases: TGTGCCAGCAGTCCCTGGTCTGATAACTATGGCTACACCTTC. V is TRBV6-5 and J is TRBJ1-2; D not certain. Trimming pared 5 bases from V and 1 base from J, leaving 11 bases between. In germline, CDR1 is MNHEY, CDR2 SVGAGI. This CDR3 contains 14 residues.

The chain carries TRBV7-2 and TRBJ2-3; D ambiguous. Germline values: CDR1 SGHTA, CDR2 FQGNSA. The CDR3 runs to 14 residues. V was shortened by 5 bases and J by 4 bases, with 13 bases between the two germline ends. Here the CDR3 reads CASSLRGASDTQYF. Written as DNA, the CDR3 is TGTGCCAGCAGCCTCCGCGGCGCGTCAGATACGCAGTATTTT.

The chain is built from TRBV5-1 and TRBJ2-1; D is perhaps TRBD2 (6 bases). Germline lookup yields CDR1 SGHRS and CDR2 YFSETQ. V was trimmed by 0 bases and J by 12 bases, leaving 16 bases between them. This CDR3 is 14 amino acids long. CDR3 DNA sequence: TGCGCCAGCAGCTTGGCGGGATCGGACTACCTGCAGTTCTTC. Residues: CASSLAGSDYLQFF.

The chain uses TRBV6-1 and TRBJ2-5, with D possibly being TRBD1 (7 bases). CDR3 length: 15 residues. CDR1 and CDR2 (germline): MNHNS, SASEGT. The V gene lost 3 bases and the J gene lost 4 bases, with 15 bases spanning the gap. The CDR3 loop is CASSDGRGDGETQYF. CDR3 sequence (DNA): TGTGCCAGCAGTGACGGCAGGGGGGACGGAGAGACCCAGTACTTC.

This chain joins TRBV7-2 and TRBJ1-3; D is ambiguous. The CDR3 runs 15 residues. CDR1 is SGHTA, CDR2 FQGNSA, per germline. V was clipped by 5 bases and J by 0 bases, with 11 bases between them. The CDR3 nucleotides are TGTGCCAGCAGCCCGGACGTCTCCTCTGGAAACACCATATATTTT. Its translation is CASSPDVSSGNTIYF.

J is TRBJ2-1 and V is TRBV7-9; 7 bases line up with TRBD2. Germline loops: CDR1 SEHNR, CDR2 FQNEAQ (reference sequence). The CDR3 has 11 residues. With V trimmed by 1 base and J by 16 bases, 4 bases remained unmatched. This CDR3 is CASSLDTSAFF. DNA for the CDR3: TGTGCCAGCAGCTTAGACACTAGCGCCTTCTTC.

This clone was observed many times. V usage is TRBV2 and J usage is TRBJ2-7; 8 bases align to TRBD1. CDR1 is SNHLY, CDR2 FYNNEI, per germline. There are 13 residues in the CDR3. V gave up 4 bases and J gave up 6 bases; unmatched junction bases: 5. The DNA for the CDR3 is TGTGCCAGCAGTGCCAGGGGGCTGACCGAGCAGTACTTC. This sequence encodes CASSARGLTEQYF.

As for this clone: At the DNA level, this CDR3 is encoded by other sequences in the same sample as well. The DNA for the CDR3 is TGTGCCAGCAGCTTCGGTCGGGGGGGTAGGCAGTATTTT. Translating it yields CASSFGRGGRQYF. This chain links TRBV5-6 with TRBJ2-3, with 8 bases aligning to TRBD2. CDR1 SGHDT and CDR2 YYEEEE come from the germline V gene. The junction had 7 bases not matched to a gene; V was cut back by 2 bases and J by 11 bases. CDR3 length: 13 residues.

The chain joins TRBV5-6 to TRBJ1-5, with 8 bases identical to TRBD1. V gave up 0 bases and J gave up 4 bases; unmatched junction bases: 3. Germline loops: CDR1 SGHDT, CDR2 YYEEEE. The CDR3 totals 15 residues. Written as DNA, the CDR3 is TGTGCCAGCAGCTTGGCCGGGACAGGAAATCAGCCCCAGCATTTT. Encoded protein: CASSLAGTGNQPQHF.

This chain uses TRBV7-2 with TRBJ2-2; D possibly corresponds to TRBD2 (6 bases). CDR1 is SGHTA, CDR2 FQGNSA, per germline. Between the trimmed V and J ends, which lost 5 bases and 5 bases, there was a span of 15 bases. CDR3 size: 15 residues. CDR3 in amino acids: CASSTRAAGTGELFF. CDR3 in DNA: TGTGCCAGCAGCACCCGGGCGGCGGGGACCGGGGAGCTGTTTTTT.

This clone came up many times. The same CDR3 can be traced to other DNA sequences in this sample. The chain joins TRBV29-1 to TRBJ2-7, with D uncertain. Germline V gives CDR1 SQVTM, CDR2 ANQGSEA. The length of the CDR3 is 11 residues. V lost 4 bases, J lost 0 bases, and 4 bases lay in between. CDR3 in amino acids: CSVGYSYEQYF. The DNA for the CDR3 is TGCAGCGTTGGGTACTCCTACGAGCAGTACTTC.